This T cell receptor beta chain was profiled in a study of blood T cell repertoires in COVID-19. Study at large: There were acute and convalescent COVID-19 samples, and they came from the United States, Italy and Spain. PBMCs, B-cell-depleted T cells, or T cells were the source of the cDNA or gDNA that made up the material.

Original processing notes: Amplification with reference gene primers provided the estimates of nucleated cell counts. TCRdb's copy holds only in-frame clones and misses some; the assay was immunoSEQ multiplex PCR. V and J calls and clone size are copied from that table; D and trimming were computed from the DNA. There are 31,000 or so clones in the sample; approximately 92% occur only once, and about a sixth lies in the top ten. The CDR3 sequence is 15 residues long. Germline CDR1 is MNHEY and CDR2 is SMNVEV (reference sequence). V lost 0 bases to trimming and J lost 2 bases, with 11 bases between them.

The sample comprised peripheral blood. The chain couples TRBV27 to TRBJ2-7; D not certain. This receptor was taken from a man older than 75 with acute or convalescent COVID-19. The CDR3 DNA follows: TGTGCCAGCAGTTTATCGGGCGCCGGCACCTACGAGCAGTACTTC. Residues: CASSLSGAGTYEQYF.